The 32 T cell receptor beta chains below all came from one sample that was sequenced in a study of post-analysis software for immune sequencing data. General study results and limits: The five TRBV segments detected at higher frequency in patients than in controls included TRBV5-6, TRBV5-1 and TRBV20-1.

Tagging with unique molecular identifiers was a feature of the TCR beta cDNA libraries. TCRdb processed the PCR reads anew with MiXCR; each CDR3 protein has one entry. Of about 540,000 distinct CDR3 sequences listed, approximately 31% are singletons. No antigens are known for them. Input material: blood. The receptors were sampled from a girl aged 2 to 17 with multiple sclerosis.

The chain couples TRBV6-5 to TRBJ1-1; D uncertain. The V gene's germline CDR1 is MNHEY and CDR2 SVGAGI. The V and J ends lost 7 bases and 8 bases respectively, with 20 bases between them. The CDR3 length is 14 residues. The CDR3 loop reads CASKRRTAPLEAFF. CDR3 DNA: TGTGCCAGCAAGAGACGGACGGCGCCCCTGGAAGCTTTCTTT.

This clonotype was seen a few times. This chain connects TRBV20-1 to TRBJ2-7; the D gene is possibly TRBD2 (6 bases). V was cut by 3 bases and J by 4 bases, with 16 bases left in between. Germline CDR1 DFQATT, CDR2 SNEGSKA (reference sequence). The CDR3 length is 14 residues. CDR3 sequence: CSASSPGLAYEQYF. The CDR3 region has the DNA TGCAGTGCTAGTAGCCCGGGACTCGCATACGAGCAGTACTTC.

V is TRBV20-1 and J is TRBJ1-4; 7 nucleotides line up with TRBD1. V was pared by 2 bases and J by 6 bases, with 12 bases of the junction left unmatched. Germline-derived CDR1 and CDR2 are DFQATT and SNEGSKA (reference sequence). The CDR3 has 16 residues. The chain's CDR3 is CSARRYNGTVDEKLFF. CDR3 sequence (DNA): TGCAGTGCTAGACGCTACAACGGGACAGTTGATGAAAAACTGTTTTTT.

The chain links TRBV2 to TRBJ1-4; D call uncertain. The germline CDR1 and CDR2 sequences are SNHLY and FYNNEI. The CDR3 runs 16 residues. The V end lost 8 bases, the J end lost 3 bases, and 19 bases lay between the germline ends. The CDR3 spells CASVVSKVVPNEKLFF. The CDR3 nucleotides read TGTGCCAGCGTGGTGTCCAAAGTGGTTCCTAATGAAAAACTGTTTTTT.

Only a few counts were recorded for this clonotype. The chain uses TRBV13 and TRBJ1-1; possible D gene TRBD1, 6 bases. The CDR3 consists of 15 residues. In germline, CDR1 is PRHDT, CDR2 FYEKMQ (reference sequence). V shed 3 bases and J shed 5 bases, with 16 bases lying between them. The CDR3 here is CASSFPPRGGTEAFF. CDR3 in DNA: TGTGCCAGCAGCTTCCCCCCTAGGGGGGGGACTGAAGCTTTCTTT.

This clonotype has only a few counts. The chain has TRBV10-3 and TRBJ2-5; either TRBD1 or TRBD2 may fit D (5 bases each). Germline V gene data show CDR1 as ENHRY and CDR2 as SYGVKD. The CDR3 has 14 residues. The V and J ends lost 4 bases and 3 bases respectively, with 12 bases between them. CDR3 loop: CAISAGRTEETQYF. CDR3 in DNA: TGTGCCATCAGTGCGGGACGTACTGAAGAGACCCAGTACTTC.

This clonotype appeared a few times. This chain joins TRBV9 and TRBJ2-1, with TRBD2 matching 11 bases. Germline V lookup: CDR1 SGDLS, CDR2 YYNGEE. The CDR3 is made up of 16 amino acids. Unmatched junction bases numbered 9, after V lost 3 bases and J lost 7 bases. The CDR3 loop is CASSGHSGGAGNEQFF. CDR3 bases: TGTGCCAGCAGCGGACATAGCGGGGGGGCCGGTAATGAGCAGTTCTTC.

This clonotype was counted a few times. The chain couples TRBV9 to TRBJ1-6; 7 bases match TRBD1. Germline CDR1 and CDR2: SGDLS and YYNGEE. The CDR3 extends over 15 amino acids. Unmatched junction bases numbered 5, after V lost 0 bases and J lost 8 bases. CDR3 sequence: CASSVGVQGYSPLHF. CDR3 nucleotide sequence: TGTGCCAGCAGCGTAGGGGTACAGGGGTATTCACCCCTCCACTTT.

V usage is TRBV5-1 and J usage is TRBJ2-7; 7 bases are a match to TRBD2. The CDR3 covers 18 residues. Germline loops: CDR1 SGHRS, CDR2 YFSETQ. The J segment lost 0 bases and the V segment lost 4 bases, leaving 16 bases of the junction unmatched. The CDR3 DNA sequence: TGCGCCAGCAGCCAAGCGGGGCCCGGGACGGAAAGCTCCTACGAGCAGTACTTC. This encodes CASSQAGPGTESSYEQYF. Looking up the rest from reference TRBV5-1 and TRBJ2-7 gives the full variable domain: KAGVTQTPRYLIKTRGQQVTLSCSPISGHRSVSWYQQTPGQGLQFLFEYFSETQRNKGNFPGRFSGRQFSNSRSEMNVSTLELGDSALYLCASSQAGPGTESSYEQYFGPGTRLTVT.

Turning to this clonotype: Possible read error: a much larger clone is one base away. J is TRBJ2-1 and V is TRBV11-2; 8 nucleotides align to TRBD2. In germline, CDR1 is SGHAT, CDR2 FQNNGV. The CDR3 has 16 amino acids. J lost 4 bases, V lost 8 bases, and 13 bases had no gene match. The CDR3 protein is CASAMTGGGSYNEQFF. The CDR3, as DNA: TGTGCCAGCGCCATGACGGGCGGGGGGTCGTACAATGAGCAGTTCTTC.

The chain is built from TRBV20-1 and TRBJ2-1, with TRBD2 as a possible D gene (6 bases). CDR1 is DFQATT and CDR2 is SNEGSKA in the germline V gene (reference sequence). Trimming shortened V by 4 bases and J by 3 bases, and 22 bases separated the two germline ends. The CDR3 is 17 amino acids. The CDR3, as DNA: TGCAGTGCTAAAAACTCTTCCGGACTACATCTCTACAATGAGCAGTTCTTC. Residues: CSAKNSSGLHLYNEQFF.

This clonotype was seen more than once but under ten times. CDR3 loop: CATSRDTISALGRETQYF. CDR3 in DNA: TGTGCCACCAGCAGAGATACGATTTCGGCCCTAGGGAGAGAGACCCAGTACTTC. This chain links TRBV15 with TRBJ2-5; D might be TRBD2 (5 bases). Trimming cost V 0 bases and J 4 bases, with 21 bases left between them. CDR1 LNHNV and CDR2 YYDKDF come from the germline V gene (reference sequence). The length of the CDR3 is 18 residues.

The chain has TRBV5-1 and TRBJ1-5; TRBD1 aligns across 9 bases. Trimming removed 2 bases from V and 7 bases from J; junction bases left unmatched: 10. In germline, CDR1 is SGHRS, CDR2 YFSETQ. The CDR3 has 16 residues. The CDR3 sequence: CASSLGDRTGVQPQHF. CDR3 in DNA: TGCGCCAGCAGCTTAGGAGACCGGACAGGGGTCCAGCCCCAGCATTTT.

CDR3 sequence (DNA): TGTGCCAGCAGTCCTGACAGGGGGGAAGCTTTCTTT. It yields the protein CASSPDRGEAFF. This chain uses TRBV6-6 with TRBJ1-1, with 9 nucleotides matching TRBD1. Trimming took 5 bases from V and 8 from J; bases not matched to a gene: 3. The CDR3 has 12 amino acids. Germline lookup yields CDR1 MNHNY and CDR2 SVGAGI (reference sequence).

This sequence joins TRBV6-2 or TRBV6-3 and TRBJ2-4; TRBD1 might be the D (6 bases). V was clipped by 2 bases and J by 4 bases, with 21 bases between them. The germline V gene encodes CDR1 MNHEY and CDR2 SVGEGT. CDR3 size: 18 residues. The CDR3 region is CASSYALTGTSQKNIQYF. The CDR3 DNA is TGTGCCAGCAGTTACGCCTTAACCGGGACATCCCAAAAAAACATTCAGTACTTC.

This clonotype has more than one count but fewer than ten. This chain joins TRBV5-5 and TRBJ2-2; D call uncertain. The ends were cut back, 2 bases at V and 2 bases at J, with 7 bases in the middle. The germline V gene has CDR1 SGHKS and CDR2 YYEKEE (reference sequence). This CDR3 contains 14 residues. CDR3 nucleotide sequence: TGTGCCAGCAGCTTATGGGGTAACACCGGGGAGCTGTTTTTT. This sequence encodes CASSLWGNTGELFF.

A few counts support this clonotype. The genes are TRBV20-1 and TRBJ2-7; the D gene is possibly TRBD1 (6 bases). Trimming pared 3 bases from V and 1 base from J, leaving 10 bases between. This CDR3 is built from 13 residues. CDR1 and CDR2 from the germline V gene are DFQATT and SNEGSKA (reference sequence). CDR3 DNA: TGCAGTGCTAGGGTCGGACAGTCCTACGAGCAGTACTTC. Translated, it gives CSARVGQSYEQYF.

This clonotype was seen only a few times. The chain is built from TRBV3-1 and TRBJ1-1; D is unresolved. The ends were cut back, 4 bases at V and 5 bases at J, with 14 bases in the middle. The CDR3 totals 14 residues. Germline V gene data show CDR1 as LGHDT and CDR2 as YNNKEL (reference sequence). The CDR3 sequence: CASSLRTGGTEAFF. In nucleotides, the CDR3 is TGTGCCAGCAGCCTCCGGACCGGCGGGACTGAAGCTTTCTTT. Drawing the rest from reference TRBV3-1 and TRBJ1-1, the complete variable domain is DTAVSQTPKYLVTQMGNDKSIKCEQNLGHDTMYWYKQDSKKFLKIMFSYNNKELIINETVPNRFSPKSPDKAHLNLHINSLELGDSAVYFCASSLRTGGTEAFFGQGTRLTVV.

This clonotype occurred a few times. The gene calls are TRBV20-1 and TRBJ2-5; TRBD1 agrees at 11 bases. Germline trimming cut 6 bases from V and 2 bases from J; bases unmatched to any gene: 5. CDR3 length: 14 residues. CDR1 and CDR2 (germline): DFQATT, SNEGSKA (reference sequence). CDR3 coding DNA: TGCAGTGCCCGGACAGGGGGCCTTCAAGAGACCCAGTACTTC. It encodes CSARTGGLQETQYF.

This clonotype has a handful of counts. This chain links TRBV29-1 with TRBJ2-5; the match to TRBD1 covers 7 bases. The ends lost 5 bases at V and 4 bases at J; junction bases unmatched: 1. This CDR3 is built from 11 residues. Germline lookup yields CDR1 SQVTM and CDR2 ANQGSEA. The CDR3: CSVYRGETQYF. In nucleotides, the CDR3 is TGCAGCGTTTACAGGGGAGAGACCCAGTACTTC.

For the CDR3, the DNA is TGTGCCAGCAGCGTAAGTCAAAGGAGCGGGGGGAGCAATGAGCAGTTCTTC. Its protein is CASSVSQRSGGSNEQFF. The genes are TRBV9 and TRBJ2-1, with 9 bases that match TRBD2. V lost 1 base, J lost 6 bases, and 11 bases stayed unmatched. Germline CDR1 is SGDLS and CDR2 is YYNGEE. The CDR3 totals 17 residues.

The chain couples TRBV12-3 or TRBV12-4 to TRBJ2-5, with 7 bases matching TRBD1. The ends lost 6 bases at V and 5 bases at J; junction bases unmatched: 6. The CDR3 spans 13 residues. This CDR3 is CASSPGTDETQYF. CDR3 DNA: TGTGCCAGCAGCCCCGGGACAGACGAGACCCAGTACTTC.

This chain connects TRBV7-9 to TRBJ2-3; 13 nucleotides match TRBD2. V trimming: 7 bases; J trimming: 0 bases; junction bases outside the gene matches: 4. Germline V gives CDR1 SEHNR, CDR2 FQNEAQ (reference sequence). The CDR3 runs to 16 residues. The CDR3 spells CASNPGLAGSTDTQYF. The DNA of the CDR3 is TGTGCCAGCAATCCGGGACTAGCGGGGAGCACAGATACGCAGTATTTT.

This clonotype showed up just a few times. The rearrangement uses TRBV5-1 and TRBJ2-5; D may be TRBD1 or TRBD2 (5 bases each). The DNA end is a closer match to TRBJ2-7, so the J assignment may be wrong. The CDR3 is made up of 17 amino acids. CDR1 is SGHRS and CDR2 is YFSETQ in the germline V gene. CDR3 loop: CASSRTGTPIGPYEQYF. The CDR3, as DNA: TGCGCCAGCAGCAGAACCGGGACCCCGATAGGGCCCTACGAGCAGTACTTC.

The CDR3 reads CASSPLWDIQETQYF. The CDR3 nucleotides are TGTGCCAGCAGCCCATTATGGGACATCCAAGAGACCCAGTACTTC. V usage is TRBV7-8 and J usage is TRBJ2-5, with D maybe TRBD1 (6 bases). The germline V and J ends were trimmed by 5 bases and 1 base, with 14 bases remaining between them. Germline loops: CDR1 SGHVS, CDR2 FQNEAQ. This CDR3 spans 15 amino acids.

This clonotype showed up just a few times. V gene TRBV7-8 combines with J gene TRBJ2-5; D is perhaps TRBD1 (6 bases). With 5 bases removed from V and 2 bases from J, the gap between germline ends came to 12 bases. Germline CDR1 and CDR2: SGHVS and FQNEAQ. The CDR3 covers 14 residues. The CDR3 loop reads CASSQGPEQETQYF. CDR3 nucleotides: TGTGCCAGCAGCCAGGGGCCCGAACAAGAGACCCAGTACTTC.

This chain links TRBV20-1 with TRBJ1-2; a possible D gene is TRBD1 (6 bases). The germline CDR1 and CDR2 sequences are DFQATT and SNEGSKA (reference sequence). V was cut by 3 bases and J by 6 bases, with 20 bases left in between. This CDR3 is 15 amino acids long. CDR3 sequence reads: CSASWWMVRGNGYTF. Here the CDR3 DNA reads TGCAGTGCTAGTTGGTGGATGGTCAGGGGTAATGGCTACACCTTC.

A few counts support this clonotype. The rearrangement uses TRBV24-1 and TRBJ2-4, with 10 bases aligning to TRBD1. V lost 6 bases and J lost 8; bases outside the gene matches: 3. This CDR3 is 13 amino acids long. Germline CDR1 and CDR2: KGHDR and SFDVKD. The CDR3 DNA reads as TGTGCCACCAGTTTAGGACAGGGGGACATTCAGTACTTC. It translates to CATSLGQGDIQYF.

A few counts support this clonotype. The chain has TRBV20-1 and TRBJ1-1; D ambiguous. Trimming removed 5 bases from V and 0 bases from J, with 22 bases in between. This CDR3 region has 17 residues. Germline V gene lookup returns CDR1 DFQATT and CDR2 SNEGSKA (reference sequence). This chain's CDR3 is CSAYDRSGVPMNTEAFF. Written as DNA, the CDR3 is TGCAGTGCTTACGATCGCTCTGGGGTTCCCATGAACACTGAAGCTTTCTTT.

This clonotype has a handful of counts. CDR3 in amino acids: CASSIHVAGGLNEQFF. CDR3 sequence (DNA): TGTGCCAGCAGTATCCACGTAGCGGGGGGGCTCAATGAGCAGTTCTTC. V gene TRBV27 combines with J gene TRBJ2-1; 11 bases fit TRBD2. Germline loops: CDR1 MNHEY, CDR2 SMNVEV (reference sequence). This CDR3 has 16 amino acids. After removal of 5 bases from V and 6 bases from J, the junction contained 9 bases not matched to a gene.

This clonotype was seen a handful of times. The chain carries TRBV10-3 and TRBJ2-5, with TRBD1 as a possible D gene (6 bases). The V end lost 8 bases, the J end lost 0 bases, and 10 bases lay between the germline ends. Germline CDR1 and CDR2: ENHRY and SYGVKD. There are 13 residues in the CDR3. CDR3 DNA sequence: TGTGCCATCGGGGGACACAACCAAGAGACCCAGTACTTC. Translating gives CAIGGHNQETQYF.

The chain couples TRBV4-1 to TRBJ2-1; 10 bases are a match to TRBD1. Germline V lookup: CDR1 MGHRA, CDR2 YSYEKL. The CDR3 contains 15 residues. V was clipped by 3 bases and J by 8 bases; unmatched bases: 7. The CDR3 sequence is CASSQPGQGLYEQFF. CDR3 in DNA: TGCGCCAGCAGCCAGCCGGGACAGGGGTTGTATGAGCAGTTCTTC.